The 29 T cell receptor beta chains below come from one sample, sequenced in a study of control samples from healthy donors and cancer patients. This table comes from immunoSEQ multiplex PCR, and its TCRdb copy is limited to in-frame clones, with some not included. Of 350,000 to 450,000 clones listed, 80% to 95% were seen once; the top ten hold just under 6.5%. The specimen was PBMCs. The receptors derive from a man aged 35-49 years with head and neck cancer.

This chain joins TRBV5-1 and TRBJ2-1; D gene unclear. The germline CDR1 and CDR2 sequences are SGHRS and YFSETQ. The CDR3 runs 15 residues. V was cut by 0 bases and J by 4 bases, with 11 bases left in between. Here the CDR3 DNA reads TGCGCCAGCAGCTTGGGACACTCAGAGTACAATGAGCAGTTCTTC. Translation: CASSLGHSEYNEQFF.

The chain links TRBV7-2 to TRBJ1-2, with TRBD1 as a possible D gene (5 bases). V lost 4 bases, J lost 2 bases, and 11 bases lay in between. The CDR3 covers 14 residues. Germline V gene data show CDR1 as SGHTA and CDR2 as FQGNSA. Written as DNA, the CDR3 is TGTGCCAGCAGCTCCCTTGACAGAAACTATGGCTACACCTTC. It yields the protein CASSSLDRNYGYTF.

This clone was seen once. This chain connects TRBV6-5 to TRBJ2-1; D gene ambiguous. This CDR3 is built from 15 residues. Germline V lookup: CDR1 MNHEY, CDR2 SVGAGI. The V gene lost 5 bases and the J gene lost 0 bases, with 11 bases spanning the gap. CDR3 sequence: CASSPLRVSYNEQFF. The CDR3 DNA reads as TGTGCCAGCAGTCCCCTAAGGGTCTCCTACAATGAGCAGTTCTTC.

V usage is TRBV7-3 and J usage is TRBJ2-6; no clear D. The CDR3 runs 16 residues. In germline, CDR1 is SGHTA, CDR2 FQGTGA. V was clipped by 2 bases and J by 0 bases, with 8 bases between them. Here the CDR3 DNA reads TGTGCCAGCAGCTTAGAAGGAACCTCTGGGGCCAACGTCCTGACTTTC. Encoded protein: CASSLEGTSGANVLTF.

V is TRBV6-5 and J is TRBJ2-1, with 10 nucleotides matching TRBD1. V shed 8 bases, J shed 1 base, and the junction held 5 bases outside the gene matches. The CDR3 covers 15 residues. Germline values: CDR1 MNHEY, CDR2 SVGAGI. The CDR3: CASRWTGGSYNEQFF. CDR3 in DNA: TGTGCCAGCCGGTGGACAGGGGGGTCCTACAATGAGCAGTTCTTC.

The chain carries TRBV29-1 and TRBJ1-4; D unresolved. This CDR3 has 14 residues. Germline CDR1 is SQVTM and CDR2 is ANQGSEA. Trimming shortened V by 4 bases and J by 8 bases, and 17 bases separated the two germline ends. The DNA for the CDR3 is TGCAGCGTTGTAAGGGAGGTCGTAGGCGAAAAACTGTTTTTT. Amino acid sequence: CSVVREVVGEKLFF.

The rearrangement joins TRBV4-1 to TRBJ2-4, with TRBD2 matching 8 bases. The CDR3 has 17 amino acids. CDR1 and CDR2 (germline): MGHRA, YSYEKL. The V segment lost 0 bases and the J segment 2 bases; nucleotides outside the gene matches: 6. The CDR3 region has the DNA TGCGCCAGCAGCCAAGAGGGTAGCGGGACTTCCAAAAACATTCAGTACTTC. Encoded protein: CASSQEGSGTSKNIQYF.

The rearrangement joins TRBV18 to TRBJ1-1, with TRBD1 matching over 11 bases. The CDR3 is 15 amino acids. CDR1 is KGHSH and CDR2 is LQKENI in the germline V gene. V lost 4 bases and J lost 2; bases outside the gene matches: 3. For the CDR3, the DNA is TGTGCCAGCTCACTTGGACAGGGGGCTAACACTGAAGCTTTCTTT. Translating it yields CASSLGQGANTEAFF. Filled out from reference TRBV18 and TRBJ1-1, the complete variable domain reads NAGVMQNPRHLVRRRGQEARLRCSPMKGHSHVYWYRQLPEEGLKFMVYLQKENIIDESGMPKERFSAEFPKEGPSILRIQQVVRGDSAAYFCASSLGQGANTEAFFGQGTRLTVV.

This clone was seen only once. V usage is TRBV3-1 (or the pseudogene TRBV3-2) and J usage is TRBJ1-5; D gene uncertain. V lost 4 bases to trimming and J lost 6 bases, with 10 bases between them. CDR1 and CDR2 from the germline V gene are LGHDT and YNNKEL (reference sequence). This CDR3 comprises 13 residues. CDR3 protein: CASSPASSQPQHF. The CDR3 DNA is TGTGCCAGCAGCCCCGCGTCGAGTCAGCCCCAGCATTTT.

The chain employs TRBV7-8 and TRBJ2-7; no clear D. The CDR3 has 12 residues. Trimming stripped 1 base from V and 6 bases from J, with 7 bases between. Germline V gene data show CDR1 as SGHVS and CDR2 as FQNEAQ. Here the CDR3 DNA reads TGTGCCAGCAGCTTAGTCAGTACCGAGCAGTACTTC. Amino acids: CASSLVSTEQYF.

This clone has a single count. The chain has TRBV13 and TRBJ2-7; 13 bases are a match to TRBD2. CDR3 size: 15 residues. J gave up 3 bases and V 4 bases, and 3 bases lay outside the gene matches. Germline lookup yields CDR1 PRHDT and CDR2 FYEKMQ (reference sequence). CDR3 nucleotide sequence: TGTGCCAGCAGCTGGACTAGCGGGAGAAGCTACGAGCAGTACTTC. It codes for CASSWTSGRSYEQYF.

This clone was counted a single time. V is TRBV7-8 and J is TRBJ1-3; the match to TRBD1 covers 7 bases. From germline, CDR1 is SGHVS and CDR2 FQNEAQ. Unmatched junction bases numbered 7, after V lost 3 bases and J lost 8 bases. The CDR3 spans 14 residues. The CDR3 region is CASSFRGLKDTIYF. CDR3 nucleotides: TGTGCCAGCAGCTTTAGGGGGCTTAAGGACACCATATATTTT. The full variable domain, its missing parts supplied by reference TRBV7-8 and TRBJ1-3, is GAGVSQSPRYKVAKRGQDVALRCDPISGHVSLFWYQQALGQGPEFLTYFQNEAQLDKSGLPSDRFFAERPEGSVSTLKIQRTQQEDSAVYLCASSFRGLKDTIYFGEGSWLTVV.

The V call is TRBV20-1, the J call TRBJ2-5, with 8 bases matching TRBD2. The CDR3 consists of 15 residues. Germline V gene sequence: CDR1 DFQATT, CDR2 SNEGSKA (reference sequence). Germline trimming cut 3 bases from V and 4 bases from J; bases unmatched to any gene: 10. The CDR3 DNA sequence: TGCAGTGCTAGTTCCTGGAGCGGGAGCGGAGAGACCCAGTACTTC. This encodes CSASSWSGSGETQYF.

The rearrangement uses TRBV5-1 and TRBJ1-5; tentatively, D is TRBD1 (6 bases). The germline CDR1 and CDR2 sequences are SGHRS and YFSETQ. The CDR3 covers 16 residues. V gave up 0 bases and J gave up 2 bases, with 12 bases separating them. The CDR3 DNA sequence: TGCGCCAGCAGCTTGGGTACGGGGGCCGGCAATCAGCCCCAGCATTTT. It is translated as CASSLGTGAGNQPQHF.

This clone was picked up one time. The gene calls are TRBV25-1 and TRBJ2-1, with 10 bases that match TRBD2. This CDR3 region has 13 residues. V lost 11 bases, J lost 2 bases, and 3 bases stayed unmatched. The germline gives CDR1 MGHDK, CDR2 SYGVNS. Here the CDR3 reads CAGTSETYNEQFF. For the CDR3, the DNA is TGTGCCGGGACTAGCGAGACCTACAATGAGCAGTTCTTC.

The chain employs TRBV6-5 and TRBJ2-7; TRBD1 agrees at 9 bases. The CDR3 totals 15 residues. Losses at the gene ends were 6 bases for V and 3 bases for J; bases not matched to a gene: 9. Germline CDR1 and CDR2: MNHEY and SVGAGI. CDR3 protein: CASRHATGGSYEQYF. CDR3 DNA sequence: TGTGCCAGCAGGCACGCGACAGGGGGGAGCTACGAGCAGTACTTC.

This clone appeared a single time. This chain links TRBV3-1 (or the pseudogene TRBV3-2) with TRBJ2-3, with D tentatively TRBD1 (5 bases). In germline, CDR1 is LGHDT, CDR2 YNNKEL (reference sequence). The CDR3 extends over 15 amino acids. Trimming cost V 0 bases and J 0 bases, with 7 bases left between them. CDR3 DNA sequence: TGTGCCAGCAGCCAAGAAGCAGGGAGCACAGATACGCAGTATTTT. This sequence encodes CASSQEAGSTDTQYF.

The rearrangement links TRBV24-1 to TRBJ1-5, with D maybe TRBD1 (5 bases). The V and J ends lost 12 bases and 4 bases respectively, with 9 bases between them. This CDR3 region has 11 residues. Germline V gene data show CDR1 as KGHDR and CDR2 as SFDVKD. CDR3: CAGGANQPQHF. The CDR3 DNA reads TGTGCCGGAGGGGCTAATCAGCCCCAGCATTTT.

V and J are TRBV10-3 and TRBJ2-1; 14 bases are shared with TRBD2. The length of the CDR3 is 15 residues. Per germline, CDR1 ENHRY and CDR2 SYGVKD. J lost 6 bases, V lost 6 bases, and 4 bases had no gene match. The DNA of the CDR3 is TGTGCCATCAGGAGACTAGCGGGAGGGCCCAATGAGCAGTTCTTC. This gives the protein CAIRRLAGGPNEQFF.

The rearrangement joins TRBV7-2 to TRBJ2-3; the D gene is possibly TRBD2 (6 bases). The CDR3 spans 14 residues. V dropped 0 bases and J dropped 4 bases, with 8 bases sitting between them. Germline CDR1 is SGHTA and CDR2 is FQGNSA. CDR3 loop: CASSLARRADTQYF. CDR3 sequence (DNA): TGTGCCAGCAGCTTAGCGCGGAGGGCAGATACGCAGTATTTT. Filled out from reference TRBV7-2 and TRBJ2-3, the complete variable domain reads GAGVSQSPSNKVTEKGKDVELRCDPISGHTALYWYRQSLGQGLEFLIYFQGNSAPDKSGLPSDRFSAERTGGSVSTLTIQRTQQEDSAVYLCASSLARRADTQYFGPGTRLTVL.

This clone was seen a few times. The J gene is TRBJ2-2, the V gene TRBV27; D perhaps matches TRBD2 (5 bases). CDR3 length equals 11 residues. Trimming left V 10 bases short and J 7 bases short, with 10 bases between. Germline values: CDR1 MNHEY, CDR2 SMNVEV (reference sequence). CDR3 loop: CATGGGGELFF. The CDR3 bases are TGTGCCACTGGAGGCGGCGGGGAGCTGTTTTTT.

The rearrangement uses TRBV4-2 and TRBJ1-2, with unresolved D. The germline V and J ends were trimmed by 0 bases and 4 bases, with 3 bases remaining between them. The CDR3 loop spans 12 amino acids. Germline CDR1 LGHNA, CDR2 YNFKEQ. The CDR3 loop is CASSQDIYGYTF. In DNA form, the CDR3 reads TGTGCCAGCAGCCAAGATATCTATGGCTACACCTTC.

The chain joins TRBV11-2 to TRBJ2-7, with D unresolved. The CDR3 sequence is 15 residues long. The ends were cut back, 1 base at V and 0 bases at J, with 10 bases in the middle. CDR1 SGHAT and CDR2 FQNNGV come from the germline V gene. CDR3 protein: CASSLVGRSSYEQYF. In DNA form, the CDR3 reads TGTGCCAGCAGCTTAGTGGGCAGGAGCTCCTACGAGCAGTACTTC.

Worth noting for this clone: The identical CDR3 is also encoded by other nucleotide sequences in the sample. The chain joins TRBV27 to TRBJ2-1; D remains ambiguous. The V gene's germline CDR1 is MNHEY and CDR2 SMNVEV (reference sequence). The ends were cut back, 2 bases at V and 1 base at J, with 3 bases in the middle. The CDR3 sequence is 13 residues long. In DNA form, the CDR3 reads TGTGCCAGCAGTTTACGGTCCTACAATGAGCAGTTCTTC. Amino acid sequence: CASSLRSYNEQFF.

V is TRBV2 and J is TRBJ2-7, with a weak D call TRBD1 (6 bases). Germline V lookup: CDR1 SNHLY, CDR2 FYNNEI. The CDR3 length is 12 residues. The germline V and J ends were trimmed by 6 bases and 3 bases, with 9 bases remaining between them. CDR3 loop: CASSPTGYEQYF. The CDR3 DNA reads as TGTGCCAGCAGCCCGACAGGCTACGAGCAGTACTTC. Full variable domain (outside the CDR3, taken from reference TRBV2 and TRBJ2-7): EPEVTQTPSHQVTQMGQEVILRCVPISNHLYFYWYRQILGQKVEFLVSFYNNEISEKSEIFDDQFSVERPDGSNFTLKIRSTKLEDSAMYFCASSPTGYEQYFGPGTRLTVT.

J is TRBJ1-1 and V is TRBV9, with 8 bases lining up with TRBD1. Germline V gene sequence: CDR1 SGDLS, CDR2 YYNGEE. The CDR3 is 12 amino acids. Losses at the gene ends were 2 bases for V and 8 bases for J; bases not matched to a gene: 2. CDR3 coding DNA: TGTGCCAGCAGCGTCGACAGGGGAGAAGCTTTCTTT. Its protein is CASSVDRGEAFF.

This chain uses TRBV25-1 with TRBJ1-1, with TRBD1 matching 11 bases. This CDR3 region has 15 residues. Germline V gene data show CDR1 as MGHDK and CDR2 as SYGVNS. V shed 5 bases, J shed 6 bases, and the junction held 8 bases outside the gene matches. CDR3 sequence reads: CASSRQGTGGSEAFF. CDR3 sequence (DNA): TGTGCCAGCAGTCGTCAAGGGACAGGGGGTTCTGAAGCTTTCTTT.

The chain employs TRBV11-1 and TRBJ2-7, with D possibly matching TRBD1 (5 bases). CDR3 size: 15 residues. V gave up 3 bases and J gave up 4 bases, with 16 bases separating them. Germline CDR1 and CDR2: SGHAT and FQDESV (reference sequence). CDR3 in amino acids: CASSLRQTTSYEQYF. The CDR3 DNA reads as TGTGCCAGCAGCTTGAGACAGACAACCTCTTACGAGCAGTACTTC.

The rearrangement joins TRBV27 to TRBJ1-5, with no clear D. The V end lost 0 bases, the J end lost 4 bases, and 10 bases lay between the germline ends. The CDR3 consists of 15 residues. The germline CDR1 and CDR2 sequences are MNHEY and SMNVEV (reference sequence). CDR3 residues: CASSLSIGGNQPQHF. The DNA of the CDR3 is TGTGCCAGCAGTTTATCGATCGGCGGGAATCAGCCCCAGCATTTT.